Listed here are 31 T cell receptor beta chains from one sample, sequenced in a study of cytomegalovirus exposure and HLA in healthy donors. PCR involved 60 Vbeta and 13 Jbeta primers. TCRdb's copy holds only in-frame clones and misses some; the assay was immunoSEQ multiplex PCR. This table holds roughly 200,000 clones, more than 60% found once. The sample consisted of PBMCs. The receptors were gathered from a woman aged 55-75 years in good health and CMV-seropositive.

V gene TRBV5-1 combines with J gene TRBJ2-5; TRBD1 agrees at 8 bases. J was trimmed by 3 bases and V by 3 bases; bases with no gene match: 4. The CDR3 is 14 residues long. CDR1 SGHRS and CDR2 YFSETQ come from the germline V gene. CDR3 protein: CASSYKDREETQYF. The CDR3, as DNA: TGCGCCAGCAGCTACAAGGACAGGGAAGAGACCCAGTACTTC.

This clone was observed a few times. V gene TRBV5-1 combines with J gene TRBJ2-3; TRBD2 aligns across 9 bases. Germline V gene sequence: CDR1 SGHRS, CDR2 YFSETQ. The ends lost 2 bases at V and 0 bases at J; junction bases unmatched: 7. This CDR3 is 17 amino acids long. The chain's CDR3 is CASSFRGGDPSTDTQYF. The CDR3 DNA sequence: TGCGCCAGCAGCTTTCGCGGGGGGGACCCGAGCACAGATACGCAGTATTTT.

The chain links TRBV30 to TRBJ1-1; D uncertain. The CDR3 covers 12 residues. V was trimmed by 0 bases and J by 11 bases, leaving 13 bases between them. Germline CDR1 GTSNPN, CDR2 SVGIG (reference sequence). Here the CDR3 DNA reads TGTGCCTGGAGTGTAACCACGAACTCGGCTTTCTTT. It translates to CAWSVTTNSAFF.

This clone appeared a few times. This chain joins TRBV28 and TRBJ2-7; 9 bases align to TRBD1. J lost 4 bases, V lost 1 base, and 5 bases had no gene match. Germline values: CDR1 MDHEN, CDR2 SYDVKM. The CDR3 is 15 amino acids. The CDR3 nucleotides are TGTGCCAGCAGTTTATTGACAGGGGGAGGATACGAGCAGTACTTC. Its translation is CASSLLTGGGYEQYF.

The genes are TRBV29-1 and TRBJ2-7; 7 bases line up with TRBD2. Germline V gives CDR1 SQVTM, CDR2 ANQGSEA. The CDR3 sequence is 12 residues long. With 4 bases clipped from V and 2 bases from J, the junction kept 2 bases outside the gene matches. The CDR3 nucleotides read TGCAGCGTTGGCGGGAGCCCCTACGAGCAGTACTTC. Translation: CSVGGSPYEQYF.

The chain has TRBV6-6 and TRBJ1-2, with D possibly being TRBD1 (5 bases). Germline CDR1 reads MNHNY; CDR2 reads SVGAGI (reference sequence). V was shortened by 0 bases and J by 8 bases, with 13 bases between the two germline ends. The CDR3 is made up of 14 amino acids. Here the CDR3 DNA reads TGTGCCAGCAGTTACTCACAAGGGGTGTACGGCTACACCTTC. Translation gives CASSYSQGVYGYTF.

The chain is built from TRBV2 and TRBJ1-2; TRBD1 matches 9 bases. Germline V gene data show CDR1 as SNHLY and CDR2 as FYNNEI. V shed 7 bases and J 8 bases; nucleotides not matched to a gene: 11. The CDR3 is 14 amino acids. CDR3 protein: CASKYPQGAGGYTF. The CDR3 nucleotides read TGTGCCAGCAAGTACCCACAGGGGGCGGGCGGCTACACCTTC.

The chain is built from TRBV5-1 and TRBJ2-1; D may be TRBD1 (5 bases). The V and J ends lost 2 bases and 2 bases respectively, with 11 bases between them. Per the germline V gene, CDR1 is SGHRS and CDR2 is YFSETQ. CDR3 length equals 15 residues. The CDR3 DNA reads as TGCGCCAGCAGCTTTTCTCCGGACACCTACAATGAGCAGTTCTTC. Translating it yields CASSFSPDTYNEQFF.

The chain couples TRBV7-9 to TRBJ2-7; 7 nucleotides line up with TRBD2. After removal of 3 bases from V and 6 bases from J, the junction contained 5 bases not matched to a gene. The CDR3 loop spans 13 amino acids. The germline V gene encodes CDR1 SEHNR and CDR2 FQNEAQ (reference sequence). This CDR3 is CASSFGGTGEQYF. DNA of the CDR3: TGTGCCAGCAGCTTCGGGGGGACCGGCGAGCAGTACTTC.

The chain combines TRBV5-1 with TRBJ2-1, with 8 bases identical to TRBD1. Germline values: CDR1 SGHRS, CDR2 YFSETQ. This CDR3 region has 13 residues. The junction had 5 bases not matched to a gene; V was cut back by 4 bases and J by 8 bases. CDR3 protein: CASSPDRVHEQFF. CDR3 nucleotide sequence: TGCGCCAGCAGCCCGGACAGGGTCCATGAGCAGTTCTTC.

The rearrangement links TRBV2 to TRBJ1-6; 8 bases fit TRBD1. CDR1 SNHLY and CDR2 FYNNEI come from the germline V gene. The ends lost 9 bases at V and 0 bases at J; junction bases unmatched: 4. CDR3 size: 15 residues. This CDR3 is CASRTGSSYNSPLHF. Written as DNA, the CDR3 is TGTGCCAGTCGGACAGGGAGCTCCTATAATTCACCCCTCCACTTT.

The V and J genes are TRBV11-2 and TRBJ2-4; 8 bases match TRBD1. V was clipped by 5 bases and J by 7 bases; unmatched bases: 7. Germline CDR1 and CDR2: SGHAT and FQNNGV. This CDR3 region has 14 residues. The CDR3 protein is CASSPGQGFNIQYF. The CDR3 DNA reads TGTGCCAGCAGCCCCGGACAGGGTTTCAACATTCAGTACTTC.

The chain has TRBV4-1 and TRBJ1-4; D remains ambiguous. V lost 2 bases, J lost 0 bases, and 4 bases lay in between. This CDR3 has 14 residues. In germline, CDR1 is MGHRA, CDR2 YSYEKL. CDR3 DNA: TGCGCCAGCAGCCAACTCGCAACTAATGAAAAACTGTTTTTT. Translating gives CASSQLATNEKLFF.

As to this clone: Sequence at one end of the junction differs from germline and may be a read error. The chain uses TRBV5-1 and TRBJ2-6, with 9 bases matching TRBD2. The germline gives CDR1 SGHRS, CDR2 YFSETQ. The CDR3 runs 17 residues. In DNA, the CDR3 is TGCGCCAGCAGCTTGACCCTAGCGGGATCGGGGGCCAACGGCCTGACTTTC. Protein sequence: CASSLTLAGSGANGLTF.

Turning to this clone: This is likely a read error, given that the CDR3 carries no conserved phenylalanine or tryptophan at its end. The chain combines TRBV5-1 with TRBJ1-6; unclear D gene. Trimming removed 4 bases at V and 5 bases at J, with 7 bases between. Germline V gives CDR1 SGHRS, CDR2 YFSETQ. This CDR3 is 13 amino acids long. The CDR3 coding sequence is TGCGCCAGCAGCACCGACAATAATTCACCCCTCCACCTT. Residues: CASSTDNNSPLHL.

The chain couples TRBV18 to TRBJ2-7; D is possibly TRBD2 (6 bases). The CDR3 runs 15 residues. V was pared by 3 bases and J by 1 base, with 13 bases between. From germline, CDR1 is KGHSH and CDR2 LQKENI. The CDR3 loop reads CASSPRDVRSYEQYF. In DNA form, the CDR3 reads TGTGCCAGCTCACCGCGGGACGTTCGATCCTACGAGCAGTACTTC.

With respect to this clone: Other nucleotide sequences from this sample produce the same CDR3. The V call is TRBV18, the J call TRBJ1-2; 9 positions agree with TRBD1. Unmatched junction bases numbered 7, after V lost 4 bases and J lost 4 bases. This CDR3 has 15 residues. Germline assignment: CDR1 KGHSH and CDR2 LQKENI. CDR3: CASSLGQGGSYGYTF. DNA for the CDR3: TGTGCCAGCTCACTGGGACAGGGTGGAAGCTATGGCTACACCTTC. Based on the CDR3 plus reference TRBV18 and TRBJ1-2, the full variable domain is NAGVMQNPRHLVRRRGQEARLRCSPMKGHSHVYWYRQLPEEGLKFMVYLQKENIIDESGMPKERFSAEFPKEGPSILRIQQVVRGDSAAYFCASSLGQGGSYGYTFGSGTRLTVV.

This chain links TRBV21-1 with TRBJ2-7; the table's D gene call, TRBD2, was not cross checked with the DNA. TRBV21-1 is a documented pseudogene. This CDR3 contains 14 residues. The CDR3 DNA sequence: TGTGCCAGCAGCAAAGCATTGAGCTCCTACGAGCAGTACTTC. This gives the protein CASSKALSSYEQYF.

The J gene is TRBJ2-5, the V gene TRBV7-6; TRBD1 is a possible D gene (5 bases). Looked up from germline, CDR1 is SGHVS and CDR2 is FNYEAQ. The CDR3 covers 13 residues. Trimming pared 1 base from V and 4 bases from J, leaving 7 bases between. CDR3 bases: TGTGCCAGCAGCTTAGGCCAGGGAGAGACCCAGTACTTC. Encoded protein: CASSLGQGETQYF. The whole variable domain, remainder taken from reference TRBV7-6 and TRBJ2-5, is GAGVSQSPRYKVTKRGQDVALRCDPISGHVSLYWYRQALGQGPEFLTYFNYEAQQDKSGLPNDRFSAERPEGSISTLTIQRTEQRDSAMYRCASSLGQGETQYFGPGTRLLVL.

The chain combines TRBV18 with TRBJ2-6; D gene uncertain. CDR1 and CDR2 (germline): KGHSH, LQKENI. The V gene lost 5 bases and the J gene lost 3 bases, with 11 bases spanning the gap. This CDR3 region has 15 residues. CDR3 bases: TGTGCCAGCTCATCAGAATCTTATGGGGCCAACGTCCTGACTTTC. It specifies CASSSESYGANVLTF. The full variable domain, rest sourced from reference TRBV18 and TRBJ2-6, is NAGVMQNPRHLVRRRGQEARLRCSPMKGHSHVYWYRQLPEEGLKFMVYLQKENIIDESGMPKERFSAEFPKEGPSILRIQQVVRGDSAAYFCASSSESYGANVLTFGAGSRLTVL.

A remark on this clone: The CDR3 does not end in the conserved phenylalanine or tryptophan, so this is likely a read error. The V gene is TRBV2, the J gene TRBJ1-2; no firm D call. Germline values: CDR1 SNHLY, CDR2 FYNNEI. V gave up 6 bases and J gave up 2 bases, with 7 bases separating them. This CDR3 comprises 12 residues. In DNA form, the CDR3 reads TGTGCCAGCAGCAGAGGGAACTATGGCTACACCCTC. Its translation: CASSRGNYGYTL.

CDR3 nucleotide sequence: TGTGCCAGCAGTTACTTGGGCAGGGCAGAGACCCAGTACTTC. It is translated as CASSYLGRAETQYF. The chain has TRBV6-6 and TRBJ2-5; D may be TRBD1 (5 bases). CDR3 length: 14 amino acids. Trimming took off 1 base at V and 4 bases at J, with 10 bases between the two ends. Germline V CDR1 and CDR2: MNHNY, SVGAGI (reference sequence).

The CDR3 nucleotides are TGTGCCTGGAAAATGGCGCGGCGGATCGCCTACGAGCAGTACTTC. This encodes CAWKMARRIAYEQYF. V usage is TRBV30 and J usage is TRBJ2-7; D ambiguous. Between the trimmed V and J ends, which lost 4 bases and 2 bases, there was a span of 18 bases. This CDR3 contains 15 residues. The germline V gene has CDR1 GTSNPN and CDR2 SVGIG (reference sequence).

This clone was recorded a few times. This rearrangement joins TRBV10-2 to TRBJ1-3; D possibly corresponds to TRBD1 (6 bases). There are 13 residues in the CDR3. Trimming took off 7 bases at V and 4 bases at J, with 11 bases between the two ends. Germline CDR1 WSHSY, CDR2 SAAADI. Written as DNA, the CDR3 is TGCGCCAGCACAGGGGCGGGCGGAAACACCATATATTTT. Protein: CASTGAGGNTIYF.

This clone appeared once. V is TRBV4-1 and J is TRBJ1-2; D unclear. CDR1 and CDR2 from the germline V gene are MGHRA and YSYEKL. The CDR3 contains 15 residues. V lost 5 bases, J lost 0 bases, and 13 bases lay in between. The CDR3 DNA reads TGCGCCAGCAGCTTGATGGGTGGGCCTAACTATGGCTACACCTTC. This encodes CASSLMGGPNYGYTF.

This chain links TRBV5-1 with TRBJ2-3; 8 nucleotides match TRBD2. V was clipped by 6 bases and J by 3 bases; unmatched bases: 6. The CDR3 length is 14 residues. Germline V gives CDR1 SGHRS, CDR2 YFSETQ. DNA of the CDR3: TGCGCCAGCAAAAGCGGGAGAGAGACAGATACGCAGTATTTT. Its translation is CASKSGRETDTQYF.

The gene calls are TRBV27 and TRBJ2-5; D gene unclear. Trimming removed 2 bases at V and 6 bases at J, with 16 bases between. Germline V lookup: CDR1 MNHEY, CDR2 SMNVEV (reference sequence). The CDR3 has 15 residues. The CDR3 region has the DNA TGTGCCAGCAGTTTAGGAAGTACATCGAGGCAGACCCAGTACTTC. Its protein product is CASSLGSTSRQTQYF.

The V gene is TRBV30, the J gene TRBJ1-2; D call uncertain. The CDR3 sequence is 14 residues long. CDR1 is GTSNPN, CDR2 SVGIG, per germline (reference sequence). Deletions cut 0 bases from V and 1 base from J, with 9 bases between. The CDR3 is CAWSVDFFNYGYTF. The CDR3 DNA follows: TGTGCCTGGAGTGTTGACTTTTTTAACTATGGCTACACCTTC.

The rearrangement links TRBV7-7 to TRBJ1-5; unclear D gene. CDR3 size: 12 residues. V was clipped by 1 base and J by 10 bases, with 8 bases between them. The germline gives CDR1 SSHAT, CDR2 FNYEAQ (reference sequence). CDR3 coding DNA: TGTGCCAGCAGCTTAGTGGCCCATCCCCAGCATTTT. Amino acid sequence: CASSLVAHPQHF.

This chain connects TRBV5-4 to TRBJ2-7; TRBD1 is a possible D gene (6 bases). V lost 0 bases to trimming and J lost 1 base, with 11 bases between them. The CDR3 contains 15 residues. Germline assignment: CDR1 SGHNT and CDR2 YYREEE (reference sequence). As DNA, the CDR3 is TGTGCCAGCAGCTTGGCCGGGACAACTTCCTACGAGCAGTACTTC. Translating gives CASSLAGTTSYEQYF.

The J gene is TRBJ1-1, the V gene TRBV7-6; D remains unclear. Trimming removed 2 bases from V and 0 bases from J, with 10 bases in between. In germline, CDR1 is SGHVS, CDR2 FNYEAQ. This CDR3 has 15 residues. The CDR3 here is CASSLMGQMNTEAFF. CDR3 coding DNA: TGTGCCAGCAGCTTAATGGGCCAGATGAACACTGAAGCTTTCTTT.